A single sample is the source of the 5 T cell receptor beta chains below, sequenced in a study of T cell responses to AZD1222 COVID-19 vaccine. Sequencing used immunoSEQ multiplex PCR; TCRdb keeps in-frame clones, though not all of them. Of under 150,000 clones listed, approximately 90% are singletons. Source: peripheral blood, taken on day 0 of MenACWY control vaccination. Receptors were obtained from an adult in good health.

V and J are TRBV6-5 and TRBJ2-5; D gene unclear. With 0 bases removed from V and 2 bases from J, the gap between germline ends came to 7 bases. CDR1 is MNHEY and CDR2 is SVGAGI in the germline V gene. There are 14 residues in the CDR3. CDR3 sequence: CASSYSNRQETQYF. Written as DNA, the CDR3 is TGTGCCAGCAGTTACTCCAACAGACAAGAGACCCAGTACTTC.

The chain couples TRBV19 to TRBJ1-5, with D perhaps matching TRBD1 (6 bases). The CDR3 runs to 16 residues. V lost 5 bases to trimming and J lost 0 bases, with 14 bases between them. Germline V gives CDR1 LNHDA, CDR2 SQIVND (reference sequence). Here the CDR3 reads CASSARRGDSNQPQHF. The DNA of the CDR3 is TGTGCCAGTAGTGCCCGCAGGGGCGATAGCAATCAGCCCCAGCATTTT.

The chain combines TRBV4-2 with TRBJ1-1; D possibly corresponds to TRBD1 (6 bases). CDR3 length: 15 amino acids. The V gene's germline CDR1 is LGHNA and CDR2 YNFKEQ. V lost 4 bases to trimming and J lost 1 base, with 13 bases between them. The CDR3 DNA is TGTGCCAGCAGCCGCCCGACAGGCCAGAACACTGAAGCTTTCTTT. Encoded protein: CASSRPTGQNTEAFF.

This chain links TRBV30 with TRBJ2-7, with 8 nucleotides matching TRBD1. V gave up 4 bases and J gave up 6 bases; unmatched junction bases: 5. In germline, CDR1 is GTSNPN, CDR2 SVGIG (reference sequence). This CDR3 comprises 12 residues. Here the CDR3 reads CAWTGQGTEQYF. DNA of the CDR3: TGTGCCTGGACCGGACAGGGAACCGAGCAGTACTTC.

V and J are TRBV6-5 and TRBJ1-2, with D hard to call. The CDR3 sequence is 12 residues long. The germline V gene has CDR1 MNHEY and CDR2 SVGAGI. V was cut by 7 bases and J by 2 bases, with 8 bases left in between. The CDR3 region is CASTVSNYGYTF. CDR3 sequence (DNA): TGTGCCAGCACCGTCAGCAACTATGGCTACACCTTC.